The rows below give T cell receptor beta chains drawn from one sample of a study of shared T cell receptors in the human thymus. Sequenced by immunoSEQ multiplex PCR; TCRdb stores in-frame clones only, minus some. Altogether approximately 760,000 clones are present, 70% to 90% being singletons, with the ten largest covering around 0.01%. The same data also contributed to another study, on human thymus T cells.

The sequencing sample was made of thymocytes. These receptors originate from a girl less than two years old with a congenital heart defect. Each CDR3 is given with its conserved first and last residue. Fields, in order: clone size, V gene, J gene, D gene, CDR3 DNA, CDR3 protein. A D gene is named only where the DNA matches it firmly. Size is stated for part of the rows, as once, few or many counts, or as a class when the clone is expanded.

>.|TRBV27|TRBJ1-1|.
TGTGCCAGCAGTTTAGTCCAGGTCAAGAACACTGAAGCTTTCTTT
CASSLVQVKNTEAFF
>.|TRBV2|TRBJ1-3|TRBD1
TGTGCCAGCAGTGTCCCCGACGGACAGGGTGGTGGAAACACCATATATTTT
CASSVPDGQGGGNTIYF
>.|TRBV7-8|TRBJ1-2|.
TGTGCCAGCAGCTTACAGCGGGACCCCCTTTATGGCTACACCTTC
CASSLQRDPLYGYTF
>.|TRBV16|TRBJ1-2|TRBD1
TGTGCCAGCAGCCAATTTGGGGGACAGTATGTTAACTATGGCTACACCTTC
CASSQFGGQYVNYGYTF
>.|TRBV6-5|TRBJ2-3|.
TGTGCCAGCAGTTACCGCCCGAATGAGGCGCAGTATTTT
CASSYRPNEAQYF
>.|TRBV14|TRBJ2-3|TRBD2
TGTGCCAGCAGCTACAAACTAGCGGGGAGCACAGATACGCAGTATTTT
CASSYKLAGSTDTQYF
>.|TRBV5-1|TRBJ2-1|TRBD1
TGCGCCAGCAGCACCGGACAGGCTGTCCCCAATGAGCAGTTCTTC
CASSTGQAVPNEQFF
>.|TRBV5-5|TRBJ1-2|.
TGTGCCAGCAGCTTGAATAAGGAACCCTCTCGAGGAGGCTACACCTTC
CASSLNKEPSRGGYTF
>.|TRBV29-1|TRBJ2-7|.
TGCAGCGTTGACCGCGGCAGGGGCTACGAGCAGTACTTC
CSVDRGRGYEQYF
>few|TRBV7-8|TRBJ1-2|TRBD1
TGTGCCAGCAGCGCACCCTCCGGGACAGGGGGTAACCTGTCTGCCTTC
CASSAPSGTGGNLSAF
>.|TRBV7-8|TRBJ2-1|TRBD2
TGTGCCAGCAGCCTCCGGACTAGCGGGGGGCGGGGCGGTTACAATGAGCAGTTCTTC
CASSLRTSGGRGGYNEQFF
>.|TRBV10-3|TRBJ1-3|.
TGTGCCATCAGGGACTCAAACCCCAACTTGGAAAACACCATATATTTT
CAIRDSNPNLENTIYF
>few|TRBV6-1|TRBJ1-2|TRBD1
TGTGCCAGCAGGGGGGGACAGATCTATGGCTACACCTTC
CASRGGQIYGYTF